The clone carrying this T cell receptor beta chain was observed once. Clones were read by immunoSEQ multiplex PCR, and TCRdb kept only the in-frame ones, dropping some. In the table there are about 200,000 clones, roughly 80% of which are singletons. The source of the sample is a study of blood T cell repertoires in COVID-19. The wider study: From the United States, Italy and Spain came samples of acute and convalescent COVID-19. Sample material is recorded as cDNA or gDNA derived from T cells, B-cell-depleted T cells, or PBMCs.

Germline V CDR1 and CDR2: SGHAT, FQNNGV. The CDR3 is 16 residues long. V shed 3 bases and J shed 1 base, with 13 bases lying between them. The origin of this receptor is a woman in her seventies with acute or convalescent COVID-19. Sequencing input: peripheral blood. This chain uses TRBV11-2 with TRBJ2-4; D unresolved. DNA of the CDR3: TGTGCCAGCAGCTTTCCCCCAGTTGGCGCCAAAAACATTCAGTACTTC. Amino acids: CASSFPPVGAKNIQYF.